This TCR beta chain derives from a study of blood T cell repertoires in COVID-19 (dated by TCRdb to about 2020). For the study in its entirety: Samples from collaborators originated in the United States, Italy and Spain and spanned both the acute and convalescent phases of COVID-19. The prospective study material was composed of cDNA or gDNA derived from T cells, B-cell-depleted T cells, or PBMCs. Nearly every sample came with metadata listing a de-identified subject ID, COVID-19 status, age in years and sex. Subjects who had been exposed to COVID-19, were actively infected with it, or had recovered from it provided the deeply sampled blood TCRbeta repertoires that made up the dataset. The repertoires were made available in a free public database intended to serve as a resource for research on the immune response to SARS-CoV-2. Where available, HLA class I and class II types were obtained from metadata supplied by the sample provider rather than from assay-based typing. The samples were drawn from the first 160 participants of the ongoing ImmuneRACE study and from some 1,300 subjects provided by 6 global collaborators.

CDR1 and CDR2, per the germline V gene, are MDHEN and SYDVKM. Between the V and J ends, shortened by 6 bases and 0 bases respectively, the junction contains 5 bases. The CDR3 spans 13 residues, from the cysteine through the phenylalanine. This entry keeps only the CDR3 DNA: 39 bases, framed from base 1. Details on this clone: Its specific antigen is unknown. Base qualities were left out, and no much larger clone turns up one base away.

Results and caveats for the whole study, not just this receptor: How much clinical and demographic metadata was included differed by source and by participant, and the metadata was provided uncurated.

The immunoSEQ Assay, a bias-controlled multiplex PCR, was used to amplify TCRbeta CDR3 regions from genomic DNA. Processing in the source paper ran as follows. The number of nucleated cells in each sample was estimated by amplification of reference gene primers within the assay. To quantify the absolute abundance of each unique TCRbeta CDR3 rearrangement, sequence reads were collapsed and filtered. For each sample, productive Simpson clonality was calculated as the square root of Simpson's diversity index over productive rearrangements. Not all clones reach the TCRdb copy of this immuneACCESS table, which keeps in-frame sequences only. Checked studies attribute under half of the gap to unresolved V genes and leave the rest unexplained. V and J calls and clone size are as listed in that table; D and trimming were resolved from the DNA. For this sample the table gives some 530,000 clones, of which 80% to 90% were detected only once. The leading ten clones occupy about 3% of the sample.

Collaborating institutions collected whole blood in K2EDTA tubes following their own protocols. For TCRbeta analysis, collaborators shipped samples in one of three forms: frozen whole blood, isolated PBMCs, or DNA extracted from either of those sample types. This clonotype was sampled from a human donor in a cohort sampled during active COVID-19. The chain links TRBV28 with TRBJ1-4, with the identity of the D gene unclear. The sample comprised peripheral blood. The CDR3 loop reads CASRYSTNEKLFF. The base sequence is TGTGCCAGCAGGTATTCAACTAATGAAAAACTGTTTTTT.